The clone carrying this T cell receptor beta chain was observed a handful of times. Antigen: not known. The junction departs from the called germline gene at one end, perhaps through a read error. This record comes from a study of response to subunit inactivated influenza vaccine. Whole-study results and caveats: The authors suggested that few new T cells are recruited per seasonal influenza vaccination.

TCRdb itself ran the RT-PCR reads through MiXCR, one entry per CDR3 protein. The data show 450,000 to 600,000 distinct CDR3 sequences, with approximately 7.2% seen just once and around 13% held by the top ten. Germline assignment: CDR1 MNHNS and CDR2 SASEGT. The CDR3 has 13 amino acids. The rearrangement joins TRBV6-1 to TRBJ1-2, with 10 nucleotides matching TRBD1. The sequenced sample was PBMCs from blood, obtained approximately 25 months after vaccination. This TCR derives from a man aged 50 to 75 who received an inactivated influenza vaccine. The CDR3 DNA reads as TGTGCCAGCAACAGGGACAGGGGTAATGGCTATACCTTC. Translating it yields CASNRDRGNGYTF.